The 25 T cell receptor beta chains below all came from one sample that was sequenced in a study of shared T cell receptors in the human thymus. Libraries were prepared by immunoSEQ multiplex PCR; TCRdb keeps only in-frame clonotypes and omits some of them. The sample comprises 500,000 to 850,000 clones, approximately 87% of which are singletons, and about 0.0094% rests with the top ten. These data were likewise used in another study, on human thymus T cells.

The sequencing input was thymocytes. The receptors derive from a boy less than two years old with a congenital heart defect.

The CDR3 is CASSLKYRGAGEETQYF. The DNA for the CDR3 is TGTGCCAGCAGCTTAAAGTATCGCGGAGCGGGGGAAGAGACCCAGTACTTC. This sequence joins TRBV7-8 and TRBJ2-5; TRBD2 agrees at 8 bases. Germline V gene data show CDR1 as SGHVS and CDR2 as FQNEAQ. The CDR3 is 17 residues long. Losses at the gene ends were 2 bases for V and 3 bases for J; bases not matched to a gene: 11. Full variable domain (rest looked up from reference TRBV7-8 and TRBJ2-5): GAGVSQSPRYKVAKRGQDVALRCDPISGHVSLFWYQQALGQGPEFLTYFQNEAQLDKSGLPSDRFFAERPEGSVSTLKIQRTQQEDSAVYLCASSLKYRGAGEETQYFGPGTRLLVL.

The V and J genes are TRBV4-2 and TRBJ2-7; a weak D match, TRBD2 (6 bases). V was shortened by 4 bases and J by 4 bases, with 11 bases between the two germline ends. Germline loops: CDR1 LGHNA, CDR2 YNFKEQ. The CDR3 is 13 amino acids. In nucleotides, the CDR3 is TGTGCCAGCAGCCTCGGGCGGGGATACGAGCAGTACTTC. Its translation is CASSLGRGYEQYF.

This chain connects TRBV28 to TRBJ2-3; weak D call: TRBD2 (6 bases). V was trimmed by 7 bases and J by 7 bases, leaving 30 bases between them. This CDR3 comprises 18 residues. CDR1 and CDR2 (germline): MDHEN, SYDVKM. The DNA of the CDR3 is TGTGCCAGCAATCGAAAACCCCCAACGGGACTTGAAAGAAATACGCAGTATTTT. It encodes CASNRKPPTGLERNTQYF.

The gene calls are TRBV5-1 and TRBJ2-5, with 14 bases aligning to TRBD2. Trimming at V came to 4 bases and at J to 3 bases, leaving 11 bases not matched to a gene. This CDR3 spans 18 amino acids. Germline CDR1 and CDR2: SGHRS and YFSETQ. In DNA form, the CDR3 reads TGCGCCAGCAGCACGGGACTAGCGGGAGAGGAGAAGGAAGAGACCCAGTACTTC. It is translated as CASSTGLAGEEKEETQYF.

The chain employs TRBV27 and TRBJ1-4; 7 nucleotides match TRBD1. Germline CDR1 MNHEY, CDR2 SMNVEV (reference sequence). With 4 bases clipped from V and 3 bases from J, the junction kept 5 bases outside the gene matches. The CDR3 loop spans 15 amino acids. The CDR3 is CASSSETGPNEKLFF. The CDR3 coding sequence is TGTGCCAGCAGTTCGGAGACAGGGCCTAATGAAAAACTGTTTTTT. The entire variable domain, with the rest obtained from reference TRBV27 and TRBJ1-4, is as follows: EAQVTQNPRYLITVTGKKLTVTCSQNMNHEYMSWYRQDPGLGLRQIYYSMNVEVTDKGDVPEGYKVSRKEKRNFPLILESPSPNQTSLYFCASSSETGPNEKLFFGSGTQLSVL.

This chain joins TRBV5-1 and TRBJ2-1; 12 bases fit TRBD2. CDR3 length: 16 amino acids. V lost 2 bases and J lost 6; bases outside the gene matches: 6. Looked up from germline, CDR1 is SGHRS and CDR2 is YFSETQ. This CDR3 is CASSFTSGRRSNEQFF. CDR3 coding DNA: TGCGCCAGCAGCTTTACTAGCGGGAGGAGAAGCAATGAGCAGTTCTTC.

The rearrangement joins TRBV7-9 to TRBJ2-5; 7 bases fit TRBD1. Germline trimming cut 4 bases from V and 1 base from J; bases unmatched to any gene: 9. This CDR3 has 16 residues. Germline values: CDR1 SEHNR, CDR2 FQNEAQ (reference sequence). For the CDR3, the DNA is TGTGCCAGCAGCTCATCCCGCAGGGGGATCCAAGAGACCCAGTACTTC. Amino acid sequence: CASSSSRRGIQETQYF.

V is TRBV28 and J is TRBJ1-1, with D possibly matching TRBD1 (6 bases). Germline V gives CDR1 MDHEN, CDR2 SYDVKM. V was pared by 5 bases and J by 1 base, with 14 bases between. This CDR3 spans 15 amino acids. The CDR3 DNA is TGTGCCAGCAGTCCCCGGGGGGGCACGAACACTGAAGCTTTCTTT. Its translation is CASSPRGGTNTEAFF.

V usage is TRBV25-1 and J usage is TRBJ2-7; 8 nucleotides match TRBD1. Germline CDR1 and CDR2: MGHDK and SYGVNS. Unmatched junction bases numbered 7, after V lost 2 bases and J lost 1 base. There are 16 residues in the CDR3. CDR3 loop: CASSEGAGQGSYEQYF. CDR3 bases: TGTGCCAGCAGTGAAGGTGCCGGACAGGGATCCTACGAGCAGTACTTC.

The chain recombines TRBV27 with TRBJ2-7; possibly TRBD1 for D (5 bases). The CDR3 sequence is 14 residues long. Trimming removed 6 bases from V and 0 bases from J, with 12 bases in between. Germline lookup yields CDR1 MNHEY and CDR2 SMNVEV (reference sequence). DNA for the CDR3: TGTGCCAGCAGCCTTCGACAGAGCTCCTACGAGCAGTACTTC. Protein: CASSLRQSSYEQYF.

The CDR3 reads CASSPLAGTTYEQYF. The DNA for the CDR3 is TGCGCCAGCAGCCCACTAGCGGGGACAACCTACGAGCAGTACTTC. The chain employs TRBV5-1 and TRBJ2-7; 10 nucleotides match TRBD2. The CDR3 covers 15 residues. Trimming took 4 bases from V and 2 from J; bases not matched to a gene: 6. The germline CDR1 and CDR2 sequences are SGHRS and YFSETQ.

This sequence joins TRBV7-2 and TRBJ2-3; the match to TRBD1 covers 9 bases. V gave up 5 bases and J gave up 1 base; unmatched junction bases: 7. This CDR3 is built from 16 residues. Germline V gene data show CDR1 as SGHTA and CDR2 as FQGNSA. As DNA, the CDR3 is TGTGCCAGCAGCCTGGACAGGGGAGGCGGCACAGATACGCAGTATTTT. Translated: CASSLDRGGGTDTQYF.

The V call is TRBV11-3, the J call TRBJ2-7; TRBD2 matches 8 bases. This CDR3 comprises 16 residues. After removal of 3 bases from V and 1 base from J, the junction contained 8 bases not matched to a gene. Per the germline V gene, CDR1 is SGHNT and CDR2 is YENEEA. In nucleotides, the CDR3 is TGTGCCAGCAGCTTGGGGGGGAGCGGGAGTTCCTACGAGCAGTACTTC. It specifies CASSLGGSGSSYEQYF.

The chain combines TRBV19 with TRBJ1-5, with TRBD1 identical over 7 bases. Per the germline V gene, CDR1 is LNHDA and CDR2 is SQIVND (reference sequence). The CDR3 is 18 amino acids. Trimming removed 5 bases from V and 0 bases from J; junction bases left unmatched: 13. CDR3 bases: TGTGCCAGTAGTCAAGGGGGGCAGGGGGTGTTTAGCAATCAGCCCCAGCATTTT. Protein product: CASSQGGQGVFSNQPQHF.

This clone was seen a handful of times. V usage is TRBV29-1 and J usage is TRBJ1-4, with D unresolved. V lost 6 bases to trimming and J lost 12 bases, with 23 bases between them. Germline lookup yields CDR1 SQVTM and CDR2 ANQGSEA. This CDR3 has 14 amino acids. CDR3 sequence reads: CSVQRPVMPTELFF. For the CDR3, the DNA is TGCAGCGTCCAGCGCCCGGTGATGCCGACGGAACTGTTTTTT.

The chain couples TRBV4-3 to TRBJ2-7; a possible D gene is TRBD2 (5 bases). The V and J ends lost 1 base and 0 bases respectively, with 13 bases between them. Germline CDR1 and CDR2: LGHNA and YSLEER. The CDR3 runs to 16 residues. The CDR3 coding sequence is TGCGCCAGCAGCCAAGCTATCCTAGCTGACTCCTACGAGCAGTACTTC. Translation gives CASSQAILADSYEQYF.

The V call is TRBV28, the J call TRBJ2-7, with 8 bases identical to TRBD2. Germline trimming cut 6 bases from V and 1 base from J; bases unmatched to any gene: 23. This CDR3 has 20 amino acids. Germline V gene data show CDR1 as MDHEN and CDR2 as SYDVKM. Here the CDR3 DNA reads TGTGCCAGCAGGGCTTTTCCGGGGGGGGATGATCAAAAAGAATCCTACGAGCAGTACTTC. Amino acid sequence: CASRAFPGGDDQKESYEQYF. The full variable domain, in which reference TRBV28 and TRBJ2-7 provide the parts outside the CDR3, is DVKVTQSSRYLVKRTGEKVFLECVQDMDHENMFWYRQDPGLGLRLIYFSYDVKMKEKGDIPEGYSVSREKKERFSLILESASTNQTSMYLCASRAFPGGDDQKESYEQYFGPGTRLTVT.

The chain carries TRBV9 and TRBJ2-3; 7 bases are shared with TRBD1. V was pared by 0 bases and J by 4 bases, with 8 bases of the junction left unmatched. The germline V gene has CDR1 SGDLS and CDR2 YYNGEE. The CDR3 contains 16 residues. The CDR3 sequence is CASSVAGGLGADTQYF. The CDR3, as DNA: TGTGCCAGCAGCGTAGCAGGGGGTCTGGGGGCAGATACGCAGTATTTT. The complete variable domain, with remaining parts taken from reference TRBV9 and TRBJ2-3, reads DSGVTQTPKHLITATGQRVTLRCSPRSGDLSVYWYQQSLDQGLQFLIQYYNGEERAKGNILERFSAQQFPDLHSELNLSSLELGDSALYFCASSVAGGLGADTQYFGPGTRLTVL.

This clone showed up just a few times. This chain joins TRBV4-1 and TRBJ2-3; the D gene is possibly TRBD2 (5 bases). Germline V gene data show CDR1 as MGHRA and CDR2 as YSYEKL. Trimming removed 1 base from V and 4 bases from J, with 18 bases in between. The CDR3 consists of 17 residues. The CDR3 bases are TGCGCCAGCAGCCAAGGAGTTTACACCGAGGGCCCAGATACGCAGTATTTT. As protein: CASSQGVYTEGPDTQYF.

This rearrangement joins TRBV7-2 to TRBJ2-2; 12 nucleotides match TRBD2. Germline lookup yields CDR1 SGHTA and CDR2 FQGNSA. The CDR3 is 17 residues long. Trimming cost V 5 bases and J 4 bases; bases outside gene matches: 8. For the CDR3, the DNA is TGTGCCAGCAGCCTCCATCGGACTAGCGGGACCACCGGGGAGCTGTTTTTT. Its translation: CASSLHRTSGTTGELFF.

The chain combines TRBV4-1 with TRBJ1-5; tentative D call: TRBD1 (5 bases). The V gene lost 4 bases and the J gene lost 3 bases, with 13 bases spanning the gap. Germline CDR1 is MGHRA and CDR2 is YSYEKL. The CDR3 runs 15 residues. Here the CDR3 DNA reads TGCGCCAGCAGCCCGACGGGGGGGTTCAATCAGCCCCAGCATTTT. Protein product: CASSPTGGFNQPQHF.

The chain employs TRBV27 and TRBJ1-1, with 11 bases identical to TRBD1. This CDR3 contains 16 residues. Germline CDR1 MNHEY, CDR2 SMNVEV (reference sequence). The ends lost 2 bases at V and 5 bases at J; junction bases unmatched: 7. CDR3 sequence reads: CASSLGVGQGATEAFF. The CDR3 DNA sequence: TGTGCCAGCAGTTTAGGAGTAGGACAGGGGGCTACTGAAGCTTTCTTT.

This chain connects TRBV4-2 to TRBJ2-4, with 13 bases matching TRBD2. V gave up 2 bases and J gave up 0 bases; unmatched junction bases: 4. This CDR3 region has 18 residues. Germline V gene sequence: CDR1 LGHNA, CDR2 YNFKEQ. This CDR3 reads CASSQRLAGGLAKNIQYF. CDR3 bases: TGTGCCAGCAGCCAACGACTAGCGGGGGGTCTAGCCAAAAACATTCAGTACTTC.

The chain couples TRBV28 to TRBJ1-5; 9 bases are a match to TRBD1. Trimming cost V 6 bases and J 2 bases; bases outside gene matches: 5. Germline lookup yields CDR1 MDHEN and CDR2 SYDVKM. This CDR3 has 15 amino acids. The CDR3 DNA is TGTGCCAGCAGCCAGACAGGGGGAGGCAATCAGCCCCAGCATTTT. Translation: CASSQTGGGNQPQHF.

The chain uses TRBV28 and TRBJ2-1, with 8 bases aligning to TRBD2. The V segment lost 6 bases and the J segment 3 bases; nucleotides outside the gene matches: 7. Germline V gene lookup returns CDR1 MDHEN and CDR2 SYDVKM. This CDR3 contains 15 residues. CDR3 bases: TGTGCCAGCAGCGACCCCAGCGGGAGCTACAATGAGCAGTTCTTC. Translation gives CASSDPSGSYNEQFF.